The clone carrying this T cell receptor beta chain was seen more than once but under ten times. Its antigen is undetermined. The data were produced by immunoSEQ multiplex PCR, yet TCRdb's version contains in-frame clones alone and is incomplete. Of 95,000 to 150,000 clones listed, approximately 90% were seen once; the top ten hold 5.5% to 8%. The data derive from a study of radiotherapy plus CTLA-4 blockade in lung cancer. For the study at large: Overall, less than 20% of patients showed an objective response, while over 25% attained disease control. Findings and limits, study-wide: Radiotherapy with ipilimumab was followed by blood expansion of tumor-derived clones. Response was reportedly best predicted by early blood T cell clone dynamics, with interferon-beta.

Germline V gene data show CDR1 as SGHTA and CDR2 as FQGTGA. The ends lost 3 bases at V and 3 bases at J; junction bases unmatched: 3. There are 14 residues in the CDR3. Chemo-refractory metastatic non-small-cell lung cancer patients were treated with focal radiation plus CTLA-4 blockade with ipilimumab. The gene calls are TRBV7-3 and TRBJ1-1, with 8 bases lining up with TRBD1. This clonotype was sampled from a human donor with non-small cell lung cancer that progressed on radiotherapy plus ipilimumab. Specimen: peripheral blood, collected from a patient treated with radiotherapy plus ipilimumab. In DNA form, the CDR3 reads TGTGCCAGCAGCTTCAGGGGGCCCGACACTGAAGCTTTCTTT. Its protein is CASSFRGPDTEAFF. Drawing the rest from reference TRBV7-3 and TRBJ1-1, the complete variable domain is GAGVSQTPSNKVTEKGKYVELRCDPISGHTALYWYRQSLGQGPEFLIYFQGTGAADDSGLPNDRFFAVRPEGSVSTLKIQRTERGDSAVYLCASSFRGPDTEAFFGQGTRLTVV.